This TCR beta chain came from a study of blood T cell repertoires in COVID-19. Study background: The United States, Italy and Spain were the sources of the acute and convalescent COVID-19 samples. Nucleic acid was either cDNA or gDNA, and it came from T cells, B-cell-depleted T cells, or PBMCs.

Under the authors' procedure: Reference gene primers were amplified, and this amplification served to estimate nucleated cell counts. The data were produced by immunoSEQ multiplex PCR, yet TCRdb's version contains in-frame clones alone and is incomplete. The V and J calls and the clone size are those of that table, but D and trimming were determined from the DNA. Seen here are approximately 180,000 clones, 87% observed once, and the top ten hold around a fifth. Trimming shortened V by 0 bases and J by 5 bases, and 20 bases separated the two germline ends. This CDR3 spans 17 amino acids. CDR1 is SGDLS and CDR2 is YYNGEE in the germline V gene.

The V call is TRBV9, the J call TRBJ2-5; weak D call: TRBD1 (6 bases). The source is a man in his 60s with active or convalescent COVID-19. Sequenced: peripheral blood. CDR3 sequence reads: CASSVGNREWGWETQYF. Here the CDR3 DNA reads TGTGCCAGCAGCGTAGGGAACAGGGAATGGGGTTGGGAGACCCAGTACTTC.